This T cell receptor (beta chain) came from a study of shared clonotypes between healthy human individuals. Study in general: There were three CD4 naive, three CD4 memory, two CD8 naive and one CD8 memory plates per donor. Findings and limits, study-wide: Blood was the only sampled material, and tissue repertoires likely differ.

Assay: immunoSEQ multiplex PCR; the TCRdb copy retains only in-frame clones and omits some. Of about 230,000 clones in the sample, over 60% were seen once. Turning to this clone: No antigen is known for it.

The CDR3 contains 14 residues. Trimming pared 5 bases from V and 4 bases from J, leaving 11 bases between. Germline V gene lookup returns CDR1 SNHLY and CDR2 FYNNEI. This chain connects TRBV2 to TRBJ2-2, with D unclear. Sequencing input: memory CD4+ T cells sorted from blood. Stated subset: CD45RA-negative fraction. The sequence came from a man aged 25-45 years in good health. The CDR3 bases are TGTGCCAGCAGTTGGACCCCCGCCACCGGGGAGCTGTTTTTT. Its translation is CASSWTPATGELFF. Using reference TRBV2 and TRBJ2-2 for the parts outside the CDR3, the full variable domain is EPEVTQTPSHQVTQMGQEVILRCVPISNHLYFYWYRQILGQKVEFLVSFYNNEISEKSEIFDDQFSVERPDGSNFTLKIRSTKLEDSAMYFCASSWTPATGELFFGEGSRLTVL.